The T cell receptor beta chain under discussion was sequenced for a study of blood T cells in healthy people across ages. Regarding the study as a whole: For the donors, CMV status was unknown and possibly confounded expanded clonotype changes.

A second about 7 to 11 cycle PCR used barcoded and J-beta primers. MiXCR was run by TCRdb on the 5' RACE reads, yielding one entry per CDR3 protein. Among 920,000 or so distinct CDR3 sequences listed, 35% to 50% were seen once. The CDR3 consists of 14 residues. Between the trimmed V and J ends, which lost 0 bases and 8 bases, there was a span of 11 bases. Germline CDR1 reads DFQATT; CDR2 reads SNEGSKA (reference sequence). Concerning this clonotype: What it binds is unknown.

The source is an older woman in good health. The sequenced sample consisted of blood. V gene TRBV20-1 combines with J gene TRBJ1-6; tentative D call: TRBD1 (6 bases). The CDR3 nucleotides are TGCAGTGCTAGAGATCCCAGGGGTCATTCACCCCTCCACTTT. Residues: CSARDPRGHSPLHF.